These 32 T cell receptor beta chains originate from one sample sequenced in a study of cytomegalovirus exposure and HLA in healthy donors. This PCR relied on a set of 60 Vbeta primers and 13 Jbeta primers. Sequencing was performed with immunoSEQ multiplex PCR; in TCRdb, only in-frame clones are kept and a portion is missing. The data contain over 95,000 clones, about 64% of them singletons. Sequences were obtained from PBMCs. Receptors originate from a young man in good health and CMV-seropositive.

The gene calls are TRBV5-1 and TRBJ1-4, with TRBD1 identical over 8 bases. This CDR3 is built from 15 residues. V trimming: 4 bases; J trimming: 0 bases; junction bases outside the gene matches: 2. The V gene's germline CDR1 is SGHRS and CDR2 YFSETQ. CDR3 nucleotide sequence: TGCGCCAGCAGCCCACAGGGGGCAACTAATGAAAAACTGTTTTTT. This encodes CASSPQGATNEKLFF.

This chain links TRBV5-1 with TRBJ1-4; TRBD1 matches at 8 bases. V gave up 3 bases and J gave up 8 bases; unmatched junction bases: 6. Germline V gives CDR1 SGHRS, CDR2 YFSETQ. CDR3 length equals 14 residues. In DNA, the CDR3 is TGCGCCAGCAGCTACGGACAGGGAGGCGAAAAACTGTTTTTT. Translating it yields CASSYGQGGEKLFF.

This clone has just a few counts. V is TRBV9 and J is TRBJ1-4, with TRBD1 as a possible D gene (5 bases). Trimming shortened V by 4 bases and J by 9 bases, and 19 bases separated the two germline ends. CDR1 SGDLS and CDR2 YYNGEE come from the germline V gene. There are 15 residues in the CDR3. As DNA, the CDR3 is TGTGCCAGCAGCCCAACCGGGGGGGGAGGCAAAAAACTGTTTTTT. Residues: CASSPTGGGGKKLFF.

The rearrangement uses TRBV9 and TRBJ1-2; D is undetermined. Germline V gives CDR1 SGDLS, CDR2 YYNGEE. V was shortened by 1 base and J by 8 bases, with 15 bases between the two germline ends. The CDR3 has 14 residues. CDR3 in amino acids: CASSVIVQAGGYTF. DNA for the CDR3: TGTGCCAGCAGCGTAATCGTTCAGGCGGGCGGCTACACCTTC.

This CDR3 reads CASSLSTQGVEKLFF. CDR3 DNA: TGTGCCAGCAGCTTATCTACCCAGGGGGTGGAAAAACTGTTTTTT. This chain links TRBV7-9 with TRBJ1-4, with 7 bases lining up with TRBD1. The CDR3 contains 15 residues. Germline V CDR1 and CDR2: SEHNR, FQNEAQ (reference sequence). Trimming at V came to 2 bases and at J to 8 bases, leaving 8 bases not matched to a gene.

The chain uses TRBV14 and TRBJ1-6; D is ambiguous. Trimming took off 3 bases at V and 7 bases at J, with 13 bases between the two ends. The CDR3 length is 15 residues. Germline CDR1 is SGHDN and CDR2 is FVKESK. CDR3 coding DNA: TGTGCCAGCAGCCAGTTGCAGGCTGGCAATTCACCCCTCCACTTT. Translating gives CASSQLQAGNSPLHF.

This rearrangement joins TRBV2 to TRBJ2-1, with 9 bases lining up with TRBD2. The CDR3 sequence is 14 residues long. CDR1 and CDR2 from the germline V gene are SNHLY and FYNNEI. Germline trimming cut 11 bases from V and 3 bases from J; bases unmatched to any gene: 8. The CDR3 is CARLASGDYNEQFF. In DNA form, the CDR3 reads TGTGCCCGACTAGCTAGCGGGGACTACAATGAGCAGTTCTTC. The variable domain in full, completed from reference TRBV2 and TRBJ2-1, reads EPEVTQTPSHQVTQMGQEVILRCVPISNHLYFYWYRQILGQKVEFLVSFYNNEISEKSEIFDDQFSVERPDGSNFTLKIRSTKLEDSAMYFCARLASGDYNEQFFGPGTRLTVL.

Only a few counts were recorded for this clone. Here the CDR3 reads CASSPKDSRKAFF. DNA for the CDR3: TGTGCCAGCAGCCCAAAAGACAGCAGAAAAGCTTTCTTT. The gene calls are TRBV5-6 and TRBJ1-1; TRBD1 is a possible D gene (5 bases). Trimming removed 4 bases from V and 9 bases from J, with 16 bases in between. Germline V CDR1 and CDR2: SGHDT, YYEEEE. The CDR3 length is 13 residues.

This rearrangement joins TRBV5-4 to TRBJ2-2; 8 positions agree with TRBD1. Germline trimming cut 4 bases from V and 5 bases from J; bases unmatched to any gene: 7. Germline V gene lookup returns CDR1 SGHNT and CDR2 YYREEE (reference sequence). The CDR3 consists of 15 residues. CDR3 protein: CASSPGQGRTGELFF. For the CDR3, the DNA is TGTGCCAGCAGCCCCGGACAGGGACGAACCGGGGAGCTGTTTTTT.

This rearrangement joins TRBV7-2 to TRBJ1-2; the D is unclear. This CDR3 is built from 15 residues. CDR1 is SGHTA, CDR2 FQGNSA, per germline. The V gene lost 1 base and the J gene lost 0 bases, with 9 bases spanning the gap. The CDR3 loop is CASSLGPNSNYGYTF. CDR3 sequence (DNA): TGTGCCAGCAGCTTAGGTCCAAACTCTAACTATGGCTACACCTTC.

This clone appeared a few times. The chain has TRBV7-6 and TRBJ2-2, with D possibly being TRBD1 (6 bases). This CDR3 is 15 amino acids long. V was trimmed by 5 bases and J by 0 bases, leaving 10 bases between them. CDR1 and CDR2 from the germline V gene are SGHVS and FNYEAQ. CDR3 sequence (DNA): TGTGCCAGCAGCCTGAAGGGGGCGAACACCGGGGAGCTGTTTTTT. Protein: CASSLKGANTGELFF.

The chain recombines TRBV9 with TRBJ2-3, with 14 positions matching TRBD2. The CDR3 is made up of 15 amino acids. CDR1 is SGDLS, CDR2 YYNGEE, per germline. The V segment lost 3 bases and the J segment 6 bases; nucleotides outside the gene matches: 3. The CDR3, as DNA: TGTGCCAGCAGCGGGACTAGCGGGGGGCTGGATACGCAGTATTTT. It codes for CASSGTSGGLDTQYF.

This clone showed up just a few times. The chain has TRBV5-1 and TRBJ2-7; no firm D call. V lost 1 base to trimming and J lost 3 bases, with 11 bases between them. The CDR3 loop spans 14 amino acids. CDR1 is SGHRS and CDR2 is YFSETQ in the germline V gene. The CDR3, as DNA: TGCGCCAGCAGCTTGCTACAGCAAAACTACGAGCAGTACTTC. Its protein is CASSLLQQNYEQYF. Full variable domain (remainder filled in from reference TRBV5-1 and TRBJ2-7): KAGVTQTPRYLIKTRGQQVTLSCSPISGHRSVSWYQQTPGQGLQFLFEYFSETQRNKGNFPGRFSGRQFSNSRSEMNVSTLELGDSALYLCASSLLQQNYEQYFGPGTRLTVT.

The chain is built from TRBV29-1 and TRBJ2-1; TRBD2 aligns across 11 bases. The CDR3 sequence is 22 residues long. V was clipped by 6 bases and J by 0 bases; unmatched bases: 25. Per the germline V gene, CDR1 is SQVTM and CDR2 is ANQGSEA. The CDR3 here is CSVRGAVMASGGTYFSYNEQFF. CDR3 nucleotide sequence: TGCAGCGTCCGGGGGGCTGTTATGGCTAGCGGGGGGACTTATTTCTCCTACAATGAGCAGTTCTTC.

V is TRBV2 and J is TRBJ2-4; TRBD2 agrees at 7 bases. There are 15 residues in the CDR3. Germline V lookup: CDR1 SNHLY, CDR2 FYNNEI. The V gene end was trimmed by 1 base and the J gene end by 9 bases; junction bases not matched to a gene: 9. CDR3 in amino acids: CASSEGERGGGIQYF. Here the CDR3 DNA reads TGTGCCAGCAGTGAAGGAGAGCGGGGTGGGGGCATTCAGTACTTC.

The sample holds a few counts of this clone. V gene TRBV6-5 combines with J gene TRBJ2-6; D is ambiguous. V gave up 1 base and J gave up 1 base, with 5 bases separating them. Looked up from germline, CDR1 is MNHEY and CDR2 is SVGAGI. The CDR3 totals 15 residues. The CDR3 is CASSYLASGANVLTF. CDR3 DNA sequence: TGTGCCAGCAGTTACTTGGCATCTGGGGCCAACGTCCTGACTTTC.

V usage is TRBV11-1 and J usage is TRBJ2-1; TRBD2 agrees at 11 bases. The CDR3 length is 19 residues. V was clipped by 4 bases and J by 4 bases; unmatched bases: 15. The V gene's germline CDR1 is SGHAT and CDR2 FQDESV (reference sequence). The DNA for the CDR3 is TGTGCCAGCAGCTCCCGGGACGGGCTAGCGGGGGGATCGTACAATGAGCAGTTCTTC. It encodes CASSSRDGLAGGSYNEQFF.

The CDR3 region has the DNA TGTGCCAGCAGTGCCCGCGGCCGGGGGGCGAAAGACTATGGCTACACCTTC. It yields the protein CASSARGRGAKDYGYTF. The J gene is TRBJ1-2, the V gene TRBV6-1; D is possibly TRBD1 (6 bases). Germline CDR1 reads MNHNS; CDR2 reads SASEGT. V dropped 4 bases and J dropped 3 bases, with 21 bases sitting between them. This CDR3 has 17 amino acids.

The chain employs TRBV2 and TRBJ2-5, with TRBD2 matching over 13 bases. Trimming cost V 6 bases and J 1 base; bases outside gene matches: 2. The CDR3 is 15 residues long. Germline CDR1 is SNHLY and CDR2 is FYNNEI. The CDR3 is CASRGLAGLQETQYF. CDR3 sequence (DNA): TGTGCCAGCAGGGGACTAGCGGGGCTCCAAGAGACCCAGTACTTC.

The chain combines TRBV27 with TRBJ2-1, with 11 bases aligning to TRBD2. CDR3 length: 16 residues. With V trimmed by 6 bases and J by 9 bases, 13 bases remained unmatched. CDR1 and CDR2 (germline): MNHEY, SMNVEV (reference sequence). In DNA, the CDR3 is TGTGCCAGCAGCCCCACCACTAGCGGGGGACCCCGTGAGCAGTTCTTC. The encoded protein is CASSPTTSGGPREQFF.

The chain uses TRBV2 and TRBJ2-5, with 9 bases aligning to TRBD2. V shed 8 bases, J shed 1 base, and the junction held 8 bases outside the gene matches. The germline CDR1 and CDR2 sequences are SNHLY and FYNNEI. CDR3 size: 15 residues. CDR3 sequence reads: CASYPRLAVQETQYF. CDR3 DNA sequence: TGTGCCAGCTACCCCCGACTAGCGGTCCAAGAGACCCAGTACTTC.

This clone was observed a handful of times. The chain joins TRBV19 to TRBJ1-5; D is undetermined. The CDR3 has 12 residues. The germline CDR1 and CDR2 sequences are LNHDA and SQIVND (reference sequence). V gave up 2 bases and J gave up 9 bases, with 8 bases separating them. The CDR3 sequence: CASSISGLPQHF. In DNA form, the CDR3 reads TGTGCCAGTAGTATAAGTGGACTGCCCCAGCATTTT.

Only one count was recorded for this clone. The V and J genes are TRBV6-5 and TRBJ1-1; D not resolved. The CDR3 totals 14 residues. Germline V CDR1 and CDR2: MNHEY, SVGAGI. V was clipped by 0 bases and J by 9 bases, with 14 bases between them. The CDR3 loop is CASSYSGGSRKAFF. The DNA for the CDR3 is TGTGCCAGCAGTTACTCGGGAGGGTCCCGAAAAGCTTTCTTT.

The chain combines TRBV6-1 with TRBJ1-2, with D perhaps TRBD1 (6 bases). The V gene lost 4 bases and the J gene lost 3 bases, with 18 bases spanning the gap. CDR1 MNHNS and CDR2 SASEGT come from the germline V gene. The CDR3 is made up of 16 amino acids. The CDR3 coding sequence is TGTGCCAGCAGTGGGGCAGGGGCGCAGAACTACTATGGCTACACCTTC. As protein: CASSGAGAQNYYGYTF.

This chain joins TRBV7-2 and TRBJ2-5; TRBD2 matches at 7 bases. The V gene end was trimmed by 5 bases and the J gene end by 4 bases; junction bases not matched to a gene: 4. Germline CDR1 is SGHTA and CDR2 is FQGNSA. The CDR3 sequence is 13 residues long. As DNA, the CDR3 is TGTGCCAGCAGCCCAGGCGGGGGAGAGACCCAGTACTTC. It translates to CASSPGGGETQYF.

The V call is TRBV10-2, the J call TRBJ2-5; D remains ambiguous. Germline V CDR1 and CDR2: WSHSY, SAAADI. The V end was cut by 5 bases, the J end by 1 base, with 5 bases between. The CDR3 length is 12 residues. The CDR3 DNA follows: TGCGCCAGCAGTCACAGCCAAGAGACCCAGTACTTC. Its protein product is CASSHSQETQYF.

The V gene is TRBV2, the J gene TRBJ1-1, with D hard to call. Germline-derived CDR1 and CDR2 are SNHLY and FYNNEI. CDR3 length: 13 amino acids. Trimming removed 3 bases at V and 1 base at J, with 6 bases between. The chain's CDR3 is CASSDQANTEAFF. The CDR3 DNA reads TGTGCCAGCAGTGATCAGGCGAACACTGAAGCTTTCTTT.

This chain joins TRBV27 and TRBJ2-5; TRBD2 matches at 9 bases. Germline assignment: CDR1 MNHEY and CDR2 SMNVEV (reference sequence). This CDR3 region has 19 residues. Trimming at V came to 5 bases and at J to 0 bases, leaving 16 bases not matched to a gene. The CDR3 sequence is CASSPQAAGGPYYQETQYF. The CDR3 nucleotides are TGTGCCAGCAGTCCTCAGGCAGCGGGGGGCCCTTATTACCAAGAGACCCAGTACTTC.

Concerning this clone itself: One junction end disagrees with the germline gene, perhaps due to a read error. This sample also contains other DNA sequences that code for the same CDR3. The CDR3: CASSRGTAITEAFF. The CDR3, as DNA: TGTGCCAGCAGCCGGGGGACAGCTATCACTGAGGCTTTCTTT. This chain uses TRBV5-6 with TRBJ1-1; 7 bases map to TRBD1. The CDR3 is 14 residues long. CDR1 SGHDT and CDR2 YYEEEE come from the germline V gene.

The chain couples TRBV15 to TRBJ1-1; 8 positions match TRBD1. Germline V gives CDR1 LNHNV, CDR2 YYDKDF (reference sequence). Trimming took 4 bases from V and 8 from J; bases not matched to a gene: 6. The CDR3 is 13 amino acids. The CDR3 DNA reads TGTGCCACCAGCACAGGACGGGACAGGGAAGCTTTCTTT. Protein product: CATSTGRDREAFF.

This chain connects TRBV4-2 to TRBJ1-2, with D perhaps TRBD1 (5 bases). The CDR3 runs 15 residues. Germline V gives CDR1 LGHNA, CDR2 YNFKEQ. V dropped 1 base and J dropped 0 bases, with 9 bases sitting between them. The CDR3 region is CASSQVPGSNYGYTF. CDR3 nucleotide sequence: TGTGCCAGCAGCCAAGTTCCAGGGTCTAACTATGGCTACACCTTC.

V is TRBV7-9 and J is TRBJ1-2; D ambiguous. Germline-derived CDR1 and CDR2 are SEHNR and FQNEAQ (reference sequence). The CDR3 runs 13 residues. V lost 1 base to trimming and J lost 8 bases, with 11 bases between them. The CDR3 reads CASSLDYLRGYTF. As DNA, the CDR3 is TGTGCCAGCAGCTTAGATTACTTGCGGGGCTACACCTTC.